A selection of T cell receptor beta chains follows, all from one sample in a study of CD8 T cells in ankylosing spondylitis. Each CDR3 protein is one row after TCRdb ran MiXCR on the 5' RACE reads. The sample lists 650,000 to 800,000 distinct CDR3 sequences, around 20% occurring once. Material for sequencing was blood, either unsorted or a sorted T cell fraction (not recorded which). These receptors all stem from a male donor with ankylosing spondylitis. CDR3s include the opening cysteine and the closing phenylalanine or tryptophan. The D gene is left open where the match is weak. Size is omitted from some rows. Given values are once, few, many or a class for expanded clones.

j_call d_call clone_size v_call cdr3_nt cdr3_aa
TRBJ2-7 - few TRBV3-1 TGTGCCAGCAGCCCGGGACGGAAGAGCTCCTACGAGCAGTACTTC CASSPGRKSSYEQYF
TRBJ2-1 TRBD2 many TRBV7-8 TGTGCCAGCAGCTTAGTCGGGGGGTATTCCAATGAGCAGTTCTTC CASSLVGGYSNEQFF
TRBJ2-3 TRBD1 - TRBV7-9 TGTGCCAGCAGCTTCCGGGACAGAAAAAGCACAGATACGCAGTATTTT CASSFRDRKSTDTQYF
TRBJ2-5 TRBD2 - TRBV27 TGTGCCAGCAGTGGTTGGAGCGGGGGCCAAGAGACCCAGTACTTC CASSGWSGGQETQYF
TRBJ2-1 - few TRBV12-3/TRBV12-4 TGTGCCAGCAGTTTCCACAGGTCCCCTTCCTACAATGAGCAGTTCTTC CASSFHRSPSYNEQFF
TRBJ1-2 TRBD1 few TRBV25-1 TGTGCCAGCAGTCCCCCAGGACAGGGGAGGTATGGCTACACCTTC CASSPPGQGRYGYTF
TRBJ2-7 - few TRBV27 TGTGCCAGCAGTTTATCAGGAGACATAACCTACGAGCAGTACTTC CASSLSGDITYEQYF
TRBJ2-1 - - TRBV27 TGTGCCAGCAGCGCCCAAGCACCCCCCGAGCAGTTCTTC CASSAQAPPEQFF
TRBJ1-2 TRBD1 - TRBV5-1 TGCGCCAGCAGCTTGCTCGGGACAGGGGGAACGGACTATGGCTACACCTTC CASSLLGTGGTDYGYTF
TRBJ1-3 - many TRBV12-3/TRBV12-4 TGTGCCAGCACCCAGGGTCCCCAGGGCCACACCATATATTTT CASTQGPQGHTIYF
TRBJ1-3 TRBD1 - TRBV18 TGTGCCAGCACCCCGGGACAGAGAGGAAACACCATATATTTT CASTPGQRGNTIYF
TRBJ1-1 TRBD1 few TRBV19 TGTGCCAGTAGTATACCAGGGGGGAGGAACACTGAAGCTTTCTTT CASSIPGGRNTEAFF
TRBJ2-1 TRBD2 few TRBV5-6 TGTGCCAGCAGCCCGGATACCGGGACTACTTACAATGAGCAGTTCTTC CASSPDTGTTYNEQFF
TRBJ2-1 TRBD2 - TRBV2 TGTGCCAGCAGGGGAGCGGGAGTGGACTACAATGAGCAGTTCTTC CASRGAGVDYNEQFF
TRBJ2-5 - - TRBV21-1 TGTGCCAGCAGCCCGGGACCCTCAGAGGCGCAGTACTTC CASSPGPSEAQYF
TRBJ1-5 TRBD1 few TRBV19 TGTGCCAGTAGTATCCAACAGGGGAATCAGCCCCAGCATTTT CASSIQQGNQPQHF
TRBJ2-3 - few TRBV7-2 TGTGCCAGCAGCACACAGGTTAGCACAGATACGCAGTATTTT CASSTQVSTDTQYF
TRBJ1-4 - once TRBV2 TGTGCCAGCAGGCGACAGCAGGAAAAACTGTTTTTT CASRRQQEKLFF
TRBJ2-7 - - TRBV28 TGTGCCAGCAGTTTACGGCGGAACTCCTACGAGCAGTACTTC CASSLRRNSYEQYF
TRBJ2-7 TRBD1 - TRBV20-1 TGCAGTGCCCCACAGGGGGCCCCCAACGAGCAGTACTTC CSAPQGAPNEQYF
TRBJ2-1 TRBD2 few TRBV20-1 TGCAGTCCCGGGACTAGCGGATACAATGAGCAGTTCTTC CSPGTSGYNEQFF
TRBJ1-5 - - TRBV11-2 TGTGCCAGCAGCTCCGGGACATACAATCAGCCCCAGCATTTT CASSSGTYNQPQHF
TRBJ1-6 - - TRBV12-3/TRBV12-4 TGTGCCAGCACGGGAGGGGGGGGGTATAATTCACCCCTCCACTTT CASTGGGGYNSPLHF
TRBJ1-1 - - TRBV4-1 TGCGCCAGCAGCCCCACTAGATCCAGGACTGAAGCTTTCTTT CASSPTRSRTEAFF
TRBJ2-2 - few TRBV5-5 TGTGCCAGCAGCTTCCCGCGGACCGGGGAGCTGTTTTTT CASSFPRTGELFF
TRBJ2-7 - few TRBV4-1 TGCGCCAGCAGCTGGACAGCGCCCGGCAGCTCCTACGAGCAGTACTTC CASSWTAPGSSYEQYF
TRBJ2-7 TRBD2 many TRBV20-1 TGCAGTGGCATCAAGACTAGCGGGAGCTACGAGCAGTACTTC CSGIKTSGSYEQYF
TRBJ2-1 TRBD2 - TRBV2 TGTGCCAGCAGTGAAAGACTAGCGGGACACGCTGGGCATGAGCAGTTCTTC CASSERLAGHAGHEQFF
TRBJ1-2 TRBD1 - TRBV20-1 TGCAGTGCTAGAGAGCGACAGGGCGGTAACTATGGCTACACCTTC CSARERQGGNYGYTF
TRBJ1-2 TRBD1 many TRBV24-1 TGTGCCACCAGTGTAGGGACAGATCGTGGCTACACCTTC CATSVGTDRGYTF
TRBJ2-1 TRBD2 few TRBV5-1 TGCGCCAGCAGCCCCCCCGGGGGGGACTACAATGAGCAGTTCTTC CASSPPGGDYNEQFF
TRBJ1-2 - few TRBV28 TGTGCCAGCAGTTTGGCAGGACCTAGTGAGGGCTACACCTTC CASSLAGPSEGYTF
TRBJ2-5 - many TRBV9 TGTGCCAGCAGCGCCGTAGGGCTAGCGTGGGAGACCCAGTACTTC CASSAVGLAWETQYF
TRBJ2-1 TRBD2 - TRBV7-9 TGTGCCAGCAGGCCCGGGACTAGCGGGCGAGCACACAATGAGCAGTTCTTC CASRPGTSGRAHNEQFF
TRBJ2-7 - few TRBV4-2 TGTGCCAGCAGCCAGGAGTCCGGGACTGGAAACTACGAGCAGTACTTC CASSQESGTGNYEQYF
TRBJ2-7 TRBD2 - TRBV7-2 TGTGCCAGCAGCTTGTTTGGGGCTAGCGGGAGTTACGAGCAGTACTTC CASSLFGASGSYEQYF
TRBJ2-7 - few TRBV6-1 TGTGCCAGCAGTGAAGCCGGGGGACGCTACGAGCAGTACTTC CASSEAGGRYEQYF
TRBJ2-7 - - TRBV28 TGTGCCAGCAGTCCACACCCGCAGGGGCTGAGCTCCTACGAGCAGTACTTC CASSPHPQGLSSYEQYF
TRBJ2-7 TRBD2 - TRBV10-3 TGTGCCATCAGGGGGACAAAAGATCCCAGACTAGCGGGTGAGCAGTACTTC CAIRGTKDPRLAGEQYF
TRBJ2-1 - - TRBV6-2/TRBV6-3 TGTGCCAGCAGTTACACCGCCAATGAGCAGTTCTTC CASSYTANEQFF
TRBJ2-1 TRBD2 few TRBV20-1 TGCAGTGCAATCGGGACTAGCGGCACCAATGAGCAGTTCTTC CSAIGTSGTNEQFF
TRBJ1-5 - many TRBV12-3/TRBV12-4 TGTGCCAGCAGTTTAAACAGGGCTGGACAGCCCCAGCATTTT CASSLNRAGQPQHF